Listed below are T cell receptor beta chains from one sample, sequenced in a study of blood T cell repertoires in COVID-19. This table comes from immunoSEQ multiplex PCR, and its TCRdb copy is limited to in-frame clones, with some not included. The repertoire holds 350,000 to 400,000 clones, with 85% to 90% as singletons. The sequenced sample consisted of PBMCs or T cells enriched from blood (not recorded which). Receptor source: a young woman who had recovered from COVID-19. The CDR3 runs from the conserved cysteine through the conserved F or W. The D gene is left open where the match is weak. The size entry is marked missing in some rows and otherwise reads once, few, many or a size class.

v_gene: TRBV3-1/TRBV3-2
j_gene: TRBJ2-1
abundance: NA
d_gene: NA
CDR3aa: CASSLTGTHEQFF
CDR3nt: TGTGCCAGCAGCCTTACCGGGACTCACGAGCAGTTCTTC

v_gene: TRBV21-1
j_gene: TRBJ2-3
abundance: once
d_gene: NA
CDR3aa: CASSNRDRYTDTQYF
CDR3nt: TGTGCCAGCAGCAACCGGGACAGATACACAGATACGCAGTATTTT

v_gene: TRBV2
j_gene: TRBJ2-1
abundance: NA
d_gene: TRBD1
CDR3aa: CASIPRQGGNNEQFF
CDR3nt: TGTGCCAGCATCCCCCGACAGGGTGGAAACAATGAGCAGTTCTTC

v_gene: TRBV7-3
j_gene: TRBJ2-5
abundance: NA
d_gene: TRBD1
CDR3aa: CASSPTGFQETQYF
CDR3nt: TGTGCCAGCAGCCCGACAGGGTTCCAAGAGACCCAGTACTTC

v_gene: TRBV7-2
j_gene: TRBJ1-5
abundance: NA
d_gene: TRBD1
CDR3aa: CASSLSNRGNNQPQHF
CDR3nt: TGTGCCAGCAGCTTATCGAACAGGGGCAACAATCAGCCCCAGCATTTT

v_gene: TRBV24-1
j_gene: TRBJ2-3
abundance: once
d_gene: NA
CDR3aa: CATSDLVAATDTQYF
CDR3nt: TGTGCCACCAGTGATTTGGTGGCTGCCACAGATACGCAGTATTTT

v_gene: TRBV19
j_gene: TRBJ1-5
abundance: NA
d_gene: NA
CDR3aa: CASSMGARGNQPQHF
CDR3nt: TGTGCCAGTAGTATGGGGGCTAGGGGTAATCAGCCCCAGCATTTT

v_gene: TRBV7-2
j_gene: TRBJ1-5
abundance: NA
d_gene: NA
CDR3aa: CASSSPGNHQPQHF
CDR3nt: TGTGCCAGCAGCTCACCAGGGAACCATCAGCCCCAGCATTTT

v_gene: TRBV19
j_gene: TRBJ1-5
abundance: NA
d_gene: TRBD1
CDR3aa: CASRGTGNQPQHF
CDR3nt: TGTGCCAGTAGGGGGACAGGTAACCAGCCCCAGCATTTT

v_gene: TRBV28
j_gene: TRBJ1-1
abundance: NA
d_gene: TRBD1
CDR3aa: CAKYRGVVNTEAFF
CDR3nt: TGTGCCAAATACAGGGGAGTCGTGAACACTGAAGCTTTCTTT

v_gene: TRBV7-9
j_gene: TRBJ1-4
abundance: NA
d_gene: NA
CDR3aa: CASSPQPEGVGKLFF
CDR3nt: TGTGCCAGCAGTCCTCAGCCCGAGGGCGTGGGAAAACTGTTTTTT

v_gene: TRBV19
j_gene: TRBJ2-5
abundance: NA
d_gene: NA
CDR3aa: CASSPGDLQETQYF
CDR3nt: TGTGCCAGTAGTCCCGGGGACTTACAAGAGACCCAGTACTTC

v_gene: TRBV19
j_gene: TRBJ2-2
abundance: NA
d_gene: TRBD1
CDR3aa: CASSISGQGGTGELFF
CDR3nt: TGTGCCAGTAGTATATCGGGACAGGGTGGTACCGGGGAGCTGTTTTTT

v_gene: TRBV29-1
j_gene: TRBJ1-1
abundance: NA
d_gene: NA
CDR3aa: CSVDETQNTEAFF
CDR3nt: TGCAGCGTTGACGAGACACAGAACACTGAAGCTTTCTTT

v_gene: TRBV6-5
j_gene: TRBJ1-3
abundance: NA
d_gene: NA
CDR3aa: CASNRESFSGNTIYF
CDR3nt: TGTGCCAGCAACAGGGAATCATTCTCTGGAAACACCATATATTTT

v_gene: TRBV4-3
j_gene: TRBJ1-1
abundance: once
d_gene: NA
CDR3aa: CASSQDSTRYEAFF
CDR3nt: TGCGCCAGCAGCCAAGATAGTACGAGATATGAAGCTTTCTTT

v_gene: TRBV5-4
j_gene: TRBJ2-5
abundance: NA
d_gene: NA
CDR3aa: CASSLSPPQETQYF
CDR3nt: TGTGCCAGCAGCTTGTCTCCCCCCCAGGAGACCCAGTACTTC

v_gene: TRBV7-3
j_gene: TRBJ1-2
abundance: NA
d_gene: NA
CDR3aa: CASSLRAGDTHYGYTF
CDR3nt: TGTGCCAGCAGCTTAAGGGCAGGGGACACCCACTATGGCTACACCTTC

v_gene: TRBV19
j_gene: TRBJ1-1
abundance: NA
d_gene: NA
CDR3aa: CASSIRNTEAFF
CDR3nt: TGTGCCAGTAGTATACGGAACACTGAAGCTTTCTTT

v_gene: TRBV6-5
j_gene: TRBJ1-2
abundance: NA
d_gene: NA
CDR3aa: CASSPDSYGYTF
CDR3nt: TGTGCCAGCAGCCCGGACAGCTATGGCTACACCTTC

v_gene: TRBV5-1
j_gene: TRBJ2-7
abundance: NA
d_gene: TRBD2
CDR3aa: CASSRGGPDEQYF
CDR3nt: TGCGCCAGCTCGCGGGGGGGGCCCGACGAGCAGTACTTC

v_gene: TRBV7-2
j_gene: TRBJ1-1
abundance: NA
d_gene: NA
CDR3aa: CASTFVLGGATEAFF
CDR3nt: TGTGCCAGCACCTTCGTTTTGGGGGGGGCCACTGAAGCTTTCTTT

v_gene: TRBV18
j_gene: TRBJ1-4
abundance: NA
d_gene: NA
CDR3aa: CASSALRAATNEKLFF
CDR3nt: TGTGCCAGCTCAGCCCTGAGGGCCGCAACTAATGAAAAACTGTTTTTT

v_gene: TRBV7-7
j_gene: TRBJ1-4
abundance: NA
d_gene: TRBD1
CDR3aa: CASSPTGGGGEKLFF
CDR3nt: TGTGCTAGCAGCCCTACAGGGGGCGGGGGTGAAAAACTGTTTTTT

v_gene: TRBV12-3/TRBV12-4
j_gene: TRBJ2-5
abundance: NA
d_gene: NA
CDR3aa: CASSLSKGETQYF
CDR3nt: TGTGCCAGCAGTTTATCTAAGGGGGAGACCCAGTACTTC